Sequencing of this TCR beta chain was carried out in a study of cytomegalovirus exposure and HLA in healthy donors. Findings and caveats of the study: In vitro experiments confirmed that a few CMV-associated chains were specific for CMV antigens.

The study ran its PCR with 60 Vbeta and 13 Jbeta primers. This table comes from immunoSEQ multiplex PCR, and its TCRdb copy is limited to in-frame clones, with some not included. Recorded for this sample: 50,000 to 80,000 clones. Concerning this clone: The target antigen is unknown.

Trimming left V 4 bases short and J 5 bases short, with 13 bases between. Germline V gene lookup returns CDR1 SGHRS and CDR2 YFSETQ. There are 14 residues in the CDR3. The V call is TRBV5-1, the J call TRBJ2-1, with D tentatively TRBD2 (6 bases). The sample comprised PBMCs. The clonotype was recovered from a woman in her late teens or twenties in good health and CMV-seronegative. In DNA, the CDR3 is TGCGCCAGCAGCAGGCCGGGCGGGAACAATGAGCAGTTCTTC. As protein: CASSRPGGNNEQFF.